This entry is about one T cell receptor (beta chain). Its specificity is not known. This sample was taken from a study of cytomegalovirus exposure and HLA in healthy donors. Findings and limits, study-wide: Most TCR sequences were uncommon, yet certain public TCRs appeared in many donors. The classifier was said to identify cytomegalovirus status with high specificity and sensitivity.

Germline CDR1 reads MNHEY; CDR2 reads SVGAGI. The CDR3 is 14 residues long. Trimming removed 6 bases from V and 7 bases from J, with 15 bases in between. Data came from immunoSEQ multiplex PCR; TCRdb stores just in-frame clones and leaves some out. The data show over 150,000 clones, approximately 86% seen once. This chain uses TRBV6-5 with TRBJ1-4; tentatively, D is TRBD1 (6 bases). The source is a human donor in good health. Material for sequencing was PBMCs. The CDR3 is CASRSGTLTEKLFF. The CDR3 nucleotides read TGTGCCAGCAGATCCGGGACATTAACTGAAAAACTGTTTTTT.